This T cell receptor (beta chain) comes out of a study of cytomegalovirus exposure and HLA in healthy donors. Broader study findings: TCR beta V segments were, for the most part, productive about 87% or about 30% of the time in an earlier analysis.

PCR used 60 Vbeta primers and 13 Jbeta primers. Clones were sequenced by immunoSEQ multiplex PCR, and TCRdb holds only the in-frame ones, with some missing. Of fewer than 120,000 clones listed, approximately 84% were seen once; the top ten hold about 1.7%. In the case of this clone: Antigen specificity is unknown.

The sample taken for sequencing was PBMCs. The receptor was isolated from a man aged 40-50 years in good health and CMV-seronegative.

The CDR3 nucleotides are TGCGCCAGCAGCAACGACAGAGAAGTTCAGGACAGGGAGCGATCACCCCTCCACTTT. The encoded protein is CASSNDREVQDRERSPLHF. This rearrangement joins TRBV5-1 to TRBJ1-6, with 8 nucleotides matching TRBD1. The CDR3 runs to 19 residues. Germline V lookup: CDR1 SGHRS, CDR2 YFSETQ. Trimming took 4 bases from V and 10 from J; bases not matched to a gene: 22.